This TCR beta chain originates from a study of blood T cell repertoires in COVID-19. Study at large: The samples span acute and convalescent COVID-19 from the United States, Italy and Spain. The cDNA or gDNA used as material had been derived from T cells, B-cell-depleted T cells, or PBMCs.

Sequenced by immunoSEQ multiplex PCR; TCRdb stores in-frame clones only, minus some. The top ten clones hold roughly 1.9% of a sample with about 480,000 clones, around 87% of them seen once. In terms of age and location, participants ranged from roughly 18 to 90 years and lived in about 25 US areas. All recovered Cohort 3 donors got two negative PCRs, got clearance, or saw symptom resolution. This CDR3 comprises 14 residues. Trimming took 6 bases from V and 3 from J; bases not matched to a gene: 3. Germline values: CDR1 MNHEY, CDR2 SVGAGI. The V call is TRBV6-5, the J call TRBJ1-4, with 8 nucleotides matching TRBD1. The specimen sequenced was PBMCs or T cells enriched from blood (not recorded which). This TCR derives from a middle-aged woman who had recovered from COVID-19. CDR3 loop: CASRTGAPNEKLFF. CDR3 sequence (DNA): TGTGCCAGCAGGACAGGGGCACCTAATGAAAAACTGTTTTTT.